This is a list of T cell receptor beta chains from one sample in a study of somatic mutations in cytotoxic T cells in rheumatoid arthritis. Assay: immunoSEQ multiplex PCR; the TCRdb copy retains only in-frame clones and omits some. The sample records about 18,000 clones, around four fifths being singletons. The material sequenced was CD8+ T cells sorted from blood. These receptors came from an adult with rheumatoid arthritis. Both conserved end residues are part of each CDR3. D genes are given only for firm matches. Clone size, where shown, is once, few, many, or a class for clones that have expanded.

>.|TRBV7-2|TRBJ2-1|.
CASSPGLLDYNEQFF
TGTGCCAGCAGCCCCGGACTGTTGGACTACAATGAGCAGTTCTTC
>.|TRBV30|TRBJ1-1|once
CAWQRASLTEAFF
TGTGCCTGGCAGAGGGCCTCCTTGACTGAAGCTTTCTTT
>TRBD1|TRBV23-1|TRBJ1-3|.
CASSQPGQGVTIYF
TGCGCCAGCAGTCAACCGGGACAGGGAGTCACCATATATTTT
>.|TRBV27|TRBJ2-2|.
CASSFSGGELFF
TGTGCCAGCAGTTTTTCCGGCGGGGAGCTGTTTTTT
>.|TRBV30|TRBJ1-2|.
CAWTQQDGYGYTF
TGTGCCTGGACTCAACAGGATGGCTATGGCTACACCTTC
>TRBD1|TRBV6-5|TRBJ1-6|.
CASSWGQGGNSPLHF
TGTGCCAGCAGTTGGGGACAGGGGGGAAATTCACCCCTCCACTTT
>TRBD1|TRBV7-2|TRBJ2-7|.
CASCKIPGQGHYEQYF
TGTGCCAGCTGTAAAATCCCGGGACAGGGCCACTACGAGCAGTACTTC
>TRBD1|TRBV5-1|TRBJ1-2|few
CASSFTGTGGSGYTF
TGCGCCAGCAGCTTCACCGGGACAGGGGGCAGCGGCTACACCTTC
>.|TRBV7-9|TRBJ1-3|few
CASSRGVTDVTGNTIYF
TGTGCCAGCAGCCGGGGGGTGACGGATGTGACTGGAAACACCATATATTTT
>.|TRBV6-5|TRBJ2-1|.
CATGPLRIDEQFF
TGTGCCACCGGCCCCCTACGGATCGATGAGCAGTTCTTC
>.|TRBV2|TRBJ1-2|.
CASTPSPTPTKLYGYTF
TGTGCCAGCACCCCGAGCCCTACACCAACCAAACTATATGGCTACACCTTC
>.|TRBV7-9|TRBJ1-1|.
CASILSPQEAFF
TGTGCCAGCATCCTAAGTCCGCAGGAAGCTTTCTTT
>TRBD2|TRBV6-6|TRBJ2-1|.
CASSYRAGGLYNEQFF
TGTGCCAGCAGTTACCGAGCGGGGGGGTTATACAATGAGCAGTTCTTC
>.|TRBV9|TRBJ1-1|.
CASSAEGSGTNTEAFF
TGTGCCAGCAGCGCCGAGGGGTCCGGAACTAACACTGAAGCTTTCTTT
>.|TRBV28|TRBJ1-6|.
CASSFQGSYNSPLHF
TGTGCCAGCAGTTTCCAGGGCTCCTATAATTCACCCCTCCACTTT
>.|TRBV5-4|TRBJ2-3|.
CASSLGGGGPDTQYF
TGTGCCAGCAGCTTGGGAGGGGGAGGGCCAGATACGCAGTATTTT
>.|TRBV30|TRBJ1-4|.
CAWGRNNEKLFF
TGTGCCTGGGGTCGGAACAATGAAAAACTGTTTTTT
>.|TRBV7-8|TRBJ1-4|.
CASSLGSAGGAELFF
TGTGCCAGCAGCTTAGGATCGGCTGGTGGGGCGGAACTGTTTTTT
>.|TRBV7-9|TRBJ1-5|.
CASSLEGNNQPQHF
TGTGCCAGCAGCTTAGAGGGGAACAATCAGCCCCAGCATTTT
>.|TRBV5-6|TRBJ2-5|.
CASSFGTEGETQYF
TGTGCCAGCAGCTTCGGGACGGAAGGAGAGACCCAGTACTTC
>TRBD2|TRBV7-8|TRBJ2-1|.
CASSPSVPGLAPNEQFF
TGTGCCAGCAGCCCCTCCGTCCCGGGACTAGCTCCGAATGAGCAGTTCTTC
>TRBD2|TRBV2|TRBJ2-1|few
CASSVAGARYEQFF
TGTGCCAGCAGTGTGGCGGGAGCTCGTTATGAGCAGTTCTTC
>.|TRBV11-2|TRBJ2-1|.
CASSQPGPRLNEQFF
TGTGCCAGCAGTCAGCCAGGCCCGAGGCTAAATGAGCAGTTCTTC
>.|TRBV7-2|TRBJ2-5|.
CASRPSNGETQYF
TGTGCCAGCAGACCCAGTAATGGAGAGACCCAGTACTTC
>TRBD2|TRBV7-6|TRBJ2-7|.
CASSWTSGSKEQYF
TGTGCCAGCAGCTGGACCAGCGGGAGTAAAGAGCAGTACTTC
>TRBD2|TRBV30|TRBJ2-1|.
CAWGGAGDNEQFF
TGTGCCTGGGGAGGTGCGGGAGACAATGAGCAGTTCTTC
>.|TRBV18|TRBJ1-5|few
CASSRSRDQPQHF
TGTGCCAGCTCACGAAGTAGAGATCAGCCCCAGCATTTT
>.|TRBV18|TRBJ1-6|.
CASSPPEYNSPLHF
TGTGCCAGCTCACCACCCGAATACAATTCACCCCTCCACTTT
>TRBD2|TRBV4-1|TRBJ2-1|.
CASSLAGPAAGGPSEQFF
TGCGCCAGCAGCCTCGCAGGCCCAGCAGCGGGGGGGCCCAGTGAGCAGTTCTTC
>.|TRBV11-2|TRBJ2-1|.
CASSFTGSYNEQFF
TGTGCCAGCAGCTTCACGGGATCCTACAATGAGCAGTTCTTC
>.|TRBV30|TRBJ2-5|.
CAWSVPYRVETQYF
TGTGCCTGGAGTGTACCCTACAGGGTGGAGACCCAGTACTTC
>.|TRBV10-3|TRBJ2-1|.
CASPATRSSYNEQFF
TGTGCCAGCCCCGCGACCAGGAGCTCCTACAATGAGCAGTTCTTC
>TRBD1|TRBV19|TRBJ1-5|.
CASSIRGPLLPQHF
TGTGCCAGTAGTATAAGGGGGCCTCTTTTGCCCCAGCATTTT
>TRBD1|TRBV9|TRBJ2-1|.
CASSSQVGTGSFDEQFF
TGTGCCAGCAGCTCTCAGGTGGGGACAGGTAGTTTCGATGAGCAGTTCTTC
>.|TRBV7-2|TRBJ2-7|.
CASSGVQVSSSYEQYF
TGTGCCAGCAGCGGCGTTCAAGTCAGCAGCTCCTACGAGCAGTACTTC
>.|TRBV5-6|TRBJ2-7|.
CASSPVPGVHNYEQYF
TGTGCCAGCAGCCCTGTCCCGGGGGTTCACAACTACGAGCAGTACTTC
>.|TRBV30|TRBJ1-2|.
CAWSVLVRTPYGYTF
TGTGCCTGGAGTGTACTAGTGCGGACCCCTTATGGCTACACCTTC
>.|TRBV19|TRBJ2-1|.
CASSIRVVYNEQFF
TGTGCCAGTAGTATCCGGGTAGTCTACAATGAGCAGTTCTTC
>.|TRBV27|TRBJ2-5|.
CASGPPETQYF
TGTGCCAGCGGACCTCCGGAGACCCAGTACTTC
>.|TRBV30|TRBJ1-3|few
CAGYSGNTIYF
TGTGCCGGCTACTCTGGAAACACCATATATTTT
>.|TRBV5-8|TRBJ2-3|.
CASSLGTARSTDTQYF
TGTGCCAGCAGCTTGGGCACGGCGCGGAGCACAGATACGCAGTATTTT
>.|TRBV14|TRBJ1-1|few
CASPLGMVPGLNTEAFF
TGTGCCAGCCCTCTGGGGATGGTCCCAGGACTGAACACTGAAGCTTTCTTT